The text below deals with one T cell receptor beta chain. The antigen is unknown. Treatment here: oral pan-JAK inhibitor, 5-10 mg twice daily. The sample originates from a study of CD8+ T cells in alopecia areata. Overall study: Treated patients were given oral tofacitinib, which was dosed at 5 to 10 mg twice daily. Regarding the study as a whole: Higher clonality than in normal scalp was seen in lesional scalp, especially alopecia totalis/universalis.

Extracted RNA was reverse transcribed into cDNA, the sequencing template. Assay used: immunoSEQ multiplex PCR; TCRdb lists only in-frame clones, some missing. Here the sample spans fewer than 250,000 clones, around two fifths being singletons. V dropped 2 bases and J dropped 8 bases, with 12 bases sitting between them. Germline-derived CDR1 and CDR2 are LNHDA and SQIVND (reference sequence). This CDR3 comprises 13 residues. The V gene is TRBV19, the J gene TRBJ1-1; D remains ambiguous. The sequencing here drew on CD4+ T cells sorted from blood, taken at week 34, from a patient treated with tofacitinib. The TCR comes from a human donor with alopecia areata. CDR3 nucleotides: TGTGCCAGTAGTATATCGTGGGATAGAGAAGCTTTCTTT. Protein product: CASSISWDREAFF.